A single sample is the source of the 20 T cell receptor beta chains below, sequenced in a study of T-cell reconstitution after alpha-beta-depleted transplantation in children. Unique molecular identifiers were used in preparing the TCRbeta library. TCRdb reprocessed the PCR reads with MiXCR, giving one entry per CDR3 protein. The table lists approximately 510,000 distinct CDR3 sequences, 15% to 20% of them singletons. The source material was PBMCs from the stem cell graft donor, sampled from the stem cell graft. The receptors here all came from a human donor who donated a stem cell graft to a child with acute lymphoblastic leukemia.

The rearrangement links TRBV6-2 or TRBV6-3 to TRBJ1-5; D is uncertain. With 3 bases removed from V and 0 bases from J, the gap between germline ends came to 12 bases. Germline V lookup: CDR1 MNHEY, CDR2 SVGEGT. The CDR3 is made up of 16 amino acids. This chain's CDR3 is CASSYATEYSNQPQHF. CDR3 sequence (DNA): TGTGCCAGCAGTTATGCTACAGAGTATAGCAATCAGCCCCAGCATTTT.

This clonotype was seen only a few times. This chain joins TRBV21-1 and TRBJ2-1; the listed D gene, TRBD2, was not tested against the DNA. TRBV21-1 corresponds to a pseudogene. This CDR3 is 18 amino acids long. The CDR3, as DNA: TGTGCCAGCAGCAAAGATGGGCTAGCGGTGAGCTCCTACAATGAGCAGTTCTTC. Protein: CASSKDGLAVSSYNEQFF.

This clonotype was counted between two and nine times. The chain combines TRBV6-1 with TRBJ2-1; a weak D match, TRBD2 (7 bases). Trimming left V 3 bases short and J 12 bases short, with 9 bases between. Germline V gene data show CDR1 as MNHNS and CDR2 as SASEGT. This CDR3 spans 11 amino acids. CDR3 residues: CASSEGGGQFF. CDR3 coding DNA: TGTGCCAGCAGTGAGGGAGGGGGGCAGTTCTTC.

The chain employs TRBV4-1 and TRBJ1-4, with D perhaps TRBD1 (5 bases). The germline gives CDR1 MGHRA, CDR2 YSYEKL. With 2 bases removed from V and 5 bases from J, the gap between germline ends came to 24 bases. This CDR3 contains 19 residues. DNA for the CDR3: TGCGCCAGCAGCCAAAGGGAGGGGTCGGTCGGGGTTTACAATGAAAAACTGTTTTTT. Amino acid sequence: CASSQREGSVGVYNEKLFF.

The gene calls are TRBV29-1 and TRBJ2-7, with D perhaps TRBD1 (6 bases). The CDR3 length is 14 residues. CDR1 and CDR2 from the germline V gene are SQVTM and ANQGSEA. V lost 6 bases to trimming and J lost 0 bases, with 15 bases between them. The CDR3 sequence is CSVGQPGRSYEQYF. DNA for the CDR3: TGCAGCGTAGGACAGCCTGGGCGCTCCTACGAGCAGTACTTC.

This rearrangement joins TRBV7-9 to TRBJ2-5; 8 bases agree with TRBD1. V was clipped by 5 bases and J by 4 bases; unmatched bases: 9. The length of the CDR3 is 15 residues. The germline V gene encodes CDR1 SEHNR and CDR2 FQNEAQ (reference sequence). CDR3 DNA: TGTGCCAGCAGCATGAGCCCAACAGGGGGAGAGACCCAGTACTTC. Encoded protein: CASSMSPTGGETQYF.

In its sample, this clonotype was seen a few times. V is TRBV7-2 and J is TRBJ2-5, with 7 bases aligning to TRBD1. The CDR3 extends over 14 amino acids. V lost 4 bases and J lost 2; bases outside the gene matches: 4. The germline CDR1 and CDR2 sequences are SGHTA and FQGNSA. CDR3 sequence (DNA): TGTGCCAGCAGCTCGAGGACAGGACAAGAGACCCAGTACTTC. Translation gives CASSSRTGQETQYF. Based on the CDR3 plus reference TRBV7-2 and TRBJ2-5, the full variable domain is GAGVSQSPSNKVTEKGKDVELRCDPISGHTALYWYRQSLGQGLEFLIYFQGNSAPDKSGLPSDRFSAERTGGSVSTLTIQRTQQEDSAVYLCASSSRTGQETQYFGPGTRLLVL.

This clonotype was detected only a few times. The chain joins TRBV4-2 to TRBJ2-1; D is possibly TRBD2 (6 bases). This CDR3 spans 18 amino acids. Germline V gives CDR1 LGHNA, CDR2 YNFKEQ. V was trimmed by 2 bases and J by 7 bases, leaving 24 bases between them. CDR3 DNA sequence: TGTGCCAGCAGCCAAATTCGCCCCGGGGCTAGCGAAAATAATGAGCAGTTCTTC. Protein: CASSQIRPGASENNEQFF.

This clonotype has only a few counts. DNA for the CDR3: TGTGCCAGCACAGGGGTTACGGAGACCCAGTACTTC. Its protein is CASTGVTETQYF. The chain couples TRBV6-5 to TRBJ2-5; D perhaps matches TRBD1 (6 bases). The CDR3 extends over 12 amino acids. The V end was cut by 7 bases, the J end by 5 bases, with 11 bases between. From germline, CDR1 is MNHEY and CDR2 SVGAGI.

The CDR3 region is CASRFGGKNEQYF. CDR3 coding DNA: TGTGCCAGCAGATTTGGGGGCAAAAACGAGCAGTACTTC. The genes are TRBV2 and TRBJ2-7; maybe TRBD1 (6 bases). In germline, CDR1 is SNHLY, CDR2 FYNNEI. Trimming pared 6 bases from V and 5 bases from J, leaving 14 bases between. The CDR3 has 13 residues.

The table lists this clonotype with a few counts. The rearrangement uses TRBV10-3 and TRBJ1-1; the D is unclear. This CDR3 comprises 14 residues. The V gene lost 6 bases and the J gene lost 1 base, with 12 bases spanning the gap. Germline V gene sequence: CDR1 ENHRY, CDR2 SYGVKD. CDR3 region: CAIRREGKNTEAFF. The CDR3 coding sequence is TGTGCCATCAGGAGGGAGGGAAAGAACACTGAAGCTTTCTTT.

This clonotype appeared a few times. The chain couples TRBV18 to TRBJ1-1, with a possible D match to TRBD1 (5 bases). V gave up 3 bases and J gave up 0 bases, with 11 bases separating them. The germline V gene has CDR1 KGHSH and CDR2 LQKENI. The CDR3 has 15 residues. CDR3 DNA: TGTGCCAGCTCACCCTTGGGGGGAGTGAACACTGAAGCTTTCTTT. Its translation: CASSPLGGVNTEAFF.

The chain combines TRBV5-1 with TRBJ2-7; the D gene is possibly TRBD1 (6 bases). This CDR3 is 13 amino acids long. CDR1 and CDR2 from the germline V gene are SGHRS and YFSETQ. Trimming removed 3 bases from V and 4 bases from J, with 11 bases in between. The CDR3 bases are TGCGCCAGCAGCTCGAGACAGGAATACGAGCAGTACTTC. This translates into CASSSRQEYEQYF.

The chain uses TRBV20-1 and TRBJ2-7, with 14 bases aligning to TRBD2. CDR3 size: 14 residues. Per germline, CDR1 DFQATT and CDR2 SNEGSKA (reference sequence). With 5 bases clipped from V and 3 bases from J, the junction kept 3 bases outside the gene matches. The CDR3 DNA reads TGCAGTGCTTCAGGGACTAGCGGGGGCTACGAGCAGTACTTC. This gives the protein CSASGTSGGYEQYF.

This clonotype showed up many times. The chain carries TRBV7-2 and TRBJ1-5; D call uncertain. Germline CDR1 is SGHTA and CDR2 is FQGNSA. The CDR3 covers 16 residues. Trimming removed 5 bases from V and 6 bases from J, with 20 bases in between. The DNA of the CDR3 is TGTGCCAGCAGCCCAACCAGACCCAGGAGCGGTCAGCCCCAGCATTTT. It is translated as CASSPTRPRSGQPQHF.

The chain employs TRBV29-1 and TRBJ2-3; 10 positions agree with TRBD2. The CDR3 is 15 amino acids. Per germline, CDR1 SQVTM and CDR2 ANQGSEA. The V gene end was trimmed by 5 bases and the J gene end by 4 bases; junction bases not matched to a gene: 9. The CDR3 sequence is CSVRLAGDPADTQYF. CDR3 sequence (DNA): TGCAGCGTTAGGCTAGCGGGAGACCCAGCAGATACGCAGTATTTT.

This clonotype was detected many times. This rearrangement joins TRBV6-4 to TRBJ2-2; 10 bases align to TRBD2. From germline, CDR1 is MRHNA and CDR2 SNTAGT. The ends lost 2 bases at V and 6 bases at J; junction bases unmatched: 6. The CDR3 sequence is 16 residues long. This chain's CDR3 is CASSDGLAGESGELFF. CDR3 sequence (DNA): TGTGCCAGCAGTGACGGGCTAGCGGGAGAGTCCGGGGAGCTGTTTTTT.

The chain uses TRBV20-1 and TRBJ2-3; possibly TRBD2 for D (5 bases). Germline V gene data show CDR1 as DFQATT and CDR2 as SNEGSKA (reference sequence). The length of the CDR3 is 14 residues. The V end lost 3 bases, the J end lost 0 bases, and 10 bases lay between the germline ends. CDR3 in amino acids: CSARPSTSTDTQYF. DNA of the CDR3: TGCAGTGCTAGGCCTAGCACAAGCACAGATACGCAGTATTTT.

This clonotype has a handful of counts. J is TRBJ2-7 and V is TRBV25-1; D unresolved. Germline lookup yields CDR1 MGHDK and CDR2 SYGVNS. V was trimmed by 3 bases and J by 2 bases, leaving 14 bases between them. The CDR3 is 15 residues long. The CDR3 sequence: CASSEGETSAYEQYF. Written as DNA, the CDR3 is TGTGCCAGCAGTGAGGGTGAAACGTCGGCCTACGAGCAGTACTTC.

This chain uses TRBV5-5 with TRBJ1-2; D call uncertain. The V gene lost 0 bases and the J gene lost 6 bases, with 6 bases spanning the gap. The CDR3 has 12 amino acids. Germline assignment: CDR1 SGHKS and CDR2 YYEKEE (reference sequence). The chain's CDR3 is CASSLDGDGYTF. CDR3 DNA: TGTGCCAGCAGCTTGGATGGGGATGGCTACACCTTC.